Listed here is a single T cell receptor beta chain. This clonotype was picked up many times. Its antigen specificity is not known. Base qualities were left out, and no much larger clone turns up one base away. This entry is derived from a study of Graves' ophthalmopathy and Graves' hyperthyroidism (dated by TCRdb to the late 2010s). Some background on the complete study: Hyperthyroidism was defined as stable when no progression to ophthalmopathy occurred within 18 months of follow-up. TCR beta repertoire signatures were used to distinguish Graves' ophthalmopathy from Graves' hyperthyroidism and to predict progression to ophthalmopathy. In total, approximately 130 blood samples were TCR-sequenced: fewer than 50 ophthalmopathy, some 75 hyperthyroidism and about 17 hyperthyroidism-to-ophthalmopathy patients. To explore V-J signatures that distinguish ophthalmopathy from hyperthyroidism, a discovery set of about a hundred patients was enrolled, made up of over 40 with ophthalmopathy and around 57 with stable hyperthyroidism. An independent validation cohort comprised around 19 hyperthyroidism patients and some 16 patients who later progressed from hyperthyroidism to ophthalmopathy. In a handful of hyperthyroidism patients, the T-cell repertoire of thyroid tissue was compared with the T-cell repertoire of blood. Once sampling was done, hyperthyroidism patients were given methimazole at a starting dose of 30 mg daily, while ophthalmopathy patients were given high-dose intravenous methylprednisolone.

For repertoire sequencing, TCR beta CDR3 regions were amplified from RNA transcripts. HTBI primers and the Qiagen OneStep RT-PCR kit were used in a first-round RT-PCR, which was followed by a second-round multiplex PCR, size selection and purification. The libraries underwent paired-end sequencing with 100 bp reads on an Illumina HiSeq2000. The authors processed their data as follows. SOAPnuke was used for read processing, and reads with adapters, uncalled bases, a mean Phred below 15, or no exact constant-primer or identifier match were discarded. COPE v1.2.5 was used to merge high-quality paired reads. Each unique nucleotide sequence was treated as a clonotype, and MiTCR v1.1 was used to align the clonotypes to the IMGT TRB V, D and J references. The analysis was limited to V-J combinations with a frequency above 0.0001, which together covered approximately 99% of repertoires. For each V-J combination, a TCR clonal expansion and chaos score was defined as F50 clonal expansion divided by the chaos observed in the TCRdist matrix. Features were reduced by Welch's t-statistics and random forest to around 14 V-J combinations, which fed a naive Bayes classifier. The similarity between thyroid and blood repertoires was quantified using the Morisita-Horn index. The public reads were quality trimmed at Q25 with fastp and then assembled into clones with MiXCR by TCRdb, keeping productive beta chains. Each CDR3 protein gets just one entry, which takes the most common genes and DNA from the rows behind it. The authors' filters were not applied to this entry. This sample is represented by over a million distinct CDR3 sequences; 35% to 40% of them were singletons. Approximately 12% of the sample is in the top ten clones.

The CDR3 holds 14 amino acids from the cysteine to the phenylalanine. The kept DNA is CDR3 alone, 42 bases in frame from the first base. V is cut by 7 bases and J by 6 bases, and the space between the germline ends is 13 bases. Study-wide findings and limitations: Most expanded thyroid clonotypes with frequency above 0.001 were also detected in blood, suggesting blood repertoires may reflect the thyroid immune response. No statistical method was used to set the sample size in advance, and the investigators knew which group each participant was assigned to. In validation, the model predicted ophthalmopathy progression with more than 70% sensitivity and 72.22% specificity; about a dozen predicted patients were CT-confirmed with GO in a median of about 7.1 months. In cross-validation, the 13-signature model distinguished ophthalmopathy from stable hyperthyroidism with around 90% sensitivity and approximately 81% specificity, while in the test set the corresponding values were roughly 80% and 75%.

Hyperthyroidism patients were newly diagnosed, were aged 18 to 65 years, and had a disease duration under 2 months. Patients with other autoimmune diseases, uncontrolled infections, pregnancy or lactation were excluded from the study. Clinical symptoms, serum thyroxine, TRAb, thyroid ultrasound and orbital computed tomography were used for diagnosis. Total RNA was extracted with Trizol reagent and quality-checked on an Agilent 2100 Bioanalyzer. The sequence came from an adult man with Graves' hyperthyroidism. The sample comprised peripheral blood or thyroid tissue (not recorded which). The chain links TRBV12-3 or TRBV12-4 with TRBJ1-6; no D segment can be confidently identified. The nucleotides are TGTGCCAGCAACCCGTCGAGTCTTAATTCACCCCTCCACTTT. Translated, it reads CASNPSSLNSPLHF.